A selection of T cell receptor beta chains follows, all from one sample in a study of technical replicates of blood from several donors. TCRdb keeps only in-frame clones here, not all; method: immunoSEQ multiplex PCR. The sample yields 65,000 to 95,000 clones, 85% to 95% seen once. Specimen: T cells isolated from PBMCs. The receptors here all came from a human donor in good health. Both conserved end residues are part of each CDR3. A D gene is named only where the DNA matches it firmly. Rows give clone size only sometimes, using once, few, many, or a class for an expanded clone.

>TRBV27|TRBD1|NA|TRBJ2-7
CASSPGQGGYEQYF
TGTGCCAGCAGCCCAGGACAGGGAGGCTACGAGCAGTACTTC
>TRBV19|TRBD2|few|TRBJ2-1
CASSTLAGPFDEQFF
TGTGCCAGTAGTACTCTAGCGGGACCCTTCGATGAGCAGTTCTTC
>TRBV5-6|NA|NA|TRBJ2-1
CASSPISSDEQFF
TGTGCCAGCAGCCCCATCAGTTCAGATGAGCAGTTCTTC
>TRBV28|NA|NA|TRBJ1-5
CASSFSLRGNQPQHF
TGTGCCAGCAGTTTTTCCCTAAGAGGCAATCAGCCCCAGCATTTT
>TRBV30|NA|NA|TRBJ1-1
CAWSLGTGLGAFF
TGTGCCTGGAGCCTTGGTACAGGGTTAGGAGCTTTCTTT
>TRBV5-1|NA|NA|TRBJ1-1
CATIDNVNTEAFF
TGCGCCACAATAGACAACGTAAACACTGAAGCTTTCTTT
>TRBV5-1|NA|NA|TRBJ2-5
CASSWDFQETQYF
TGCGCCAGCAGCTGGGACTTCCAAGAGACCCAGTACTTC
>TRBV9|TRBD2|NA|TRBJ2-1
CASSALRAGAKFVEQFF
TGTGCCAGCAGCGCTTTAAGAGCGGGAGCTAAATTTGTTGAGCAGTTCTTC
>TRBV2|TRBD2|once|TRBJ2-1
CASIRDYSGDEQFF
TGTGCCAGCATTCGGGACTACAGTGGGGATGAGCAGTTCTTC
>TRBV28|TRBD1|once|TRBJ2-3
CASSLKGAPDTQYF
TGTGCCAGCAGTTTAAAGGGGGCTCCAGATACGCAGTATTTT
>TRBV9|TRBD1|NA|TRBJ1-3
CASSVGRGTGNTIYF
TGTGCCAGCAGCGTAGGCAGGGGGACTGGAAACACCATATATTTT
>TRBV7-2|NA|NA|TRBJ1-5
CASSRRPGSSNQPQHF
TGTGCCAGCAGCCGCAGACCCGGGAGCAGCAATCAGCCCCAGCATTTT
>TRBV15|NA|NA|TRBJ1-2
CATSTPTGNGYTF
TGTGCCACCAGCACGCCTACAGGGAACGGCTACACCTTC
>TRBV7-3|TRBD2|NA|TRBJ2-3
CASSKGLAGDTQYF
TGTGCCAGCAGCAAAGGACTAGCGGGAGATACGCAGTATTTT
>TRBV30|NA|NA|TRBJ2-1
CAWRRETEQFF
TGTGCCTGGAGGAGGGAGACTGAGCAGTTCTTC
>TRBV6-5|NA|NA|TRBJ1-2
CASSPRTGGYGYTF
TGTGCCAGCAGTCCCCGAACGGGTGGCTATGGCTACACCTTC
>TRBV4-2|TRBD2|NA|TRBJ2-5
CASSQVASGRQETQYF
TGTGCCAGCAGCCAAGTGGCTAGCGGGAGACAAGAGACCCAGTACTTC
>TRBV2|NA|NA|TRBJ2-7
CASRKGRENHYEQYF
TGTGCCAGCAGGAAAGGACGGGAGAATCACTACGAGCAGTACTTC
>TRBV18|NA|NA|TRBJ2-7
CASSPTAGAYEQYF
TGTGCCAGCTCCCCGACGGCAGGGGCCTACGAGCAGTACTTC
>TRBV5-4|TRBD1|few|TRBJ1-2
CASSPLDRAYGYTF
TGTGCCAGCAGCCCCCTGGACAGGGCCTATGGCTACACCTTC
>TRBV4-1|NA|NA|TRBJ2-3
CASSLLYVGGADTQYF
TGCGCCAGCAGCCTTCTTTATGTGGGAGGTGCAGATACGCAGTATTTT
>TRBV27|NA|NA|TRBJ2-1
CASSFEVRAYNEQFF
TGTGCCAGCAGTTTCGAGGTTAGAGCCTACAATGAGCAGTTCTTC
>TRBV9|TRBD1|NA|TRBJ2-5
CASSGPGTGGTERRETQYF
TGTGCCAGCAGCGGACCCGGGACAGGGGGAACGGAGCGCCGGGAGACCCAGTACTTC
>TRBV7-7|NA|NA|TRBJ2-7
CASSLAPIWKEGVIEQYF
TGTGCCAGCAGCTTAGCCCCGATCTGGAAGGAAGGGGTCATCGAGCAGTACTTC
>TRBV10-3|NA|NA|TRBJ1-2
CAISAVAGALSYGYTF
TGTGCCATCAGTGCTGTGGCGGGGGCCCTTTCTTATGGCTACACCTTC
>TRBV25-1|TRBD1|NA|TRBJ1-5
CASQGTGVGNQPQHF
TGTGCCAGCCAGGGAACAGGGGTTGGCAATCAGCCCCAGCATTTT
>TRBV7-8|TRBD1|NA|TRBJ1-3
CASSFGQEGTGNTIYF
TGTGCCAGCAGCTTTGGACAGGAGGGAACTGGAAACACCATATATTTT
>TRBV18|TRBD1|NA|TRBJ1-4
CASSPLGQGVEKLFF
TGTGCCAGCTCACCACTCGGACAGGGGGTTGAAAAACTGTTTTTT
>TRBV13|NA|NA|TRBJ1-1
CASSLDRDRIEAFF
TGTGCCAGCAGCTTAGACAGGGACCGCATCGAAGCTTTCTTT
>TRBV9|NA|few|TRBJ1-1
CASSVAVNTEAFF
TGTGCCAGCAGCGTAGCGGTGAACACTGAAGCTTTCTTT
>TRBV6-1|TRBD1|NA|TRBJ1-1
CASSEAWTGVYTEAFF
TGTGCCAGCAGTGAAGCCTGGACAGGCGTTTACACTGAAGCTTTCTTT
>TRBV30|TRBD1|once|TRBJ1-2
CACHIPGTGAFNYGYTF
TGTGCCTGCCATATCCCCGGGACAGGGGCATTTAACTATGGCTACACCTTC
>TRBV4-1|NA|NA|TRBJ2-5
CASSQDSLRRQLIHF
TGCGCCAGCAGCCAAGATTCCCTGCGGAGGCAACTCATTCACTTC
>TRBV30|TRBD1|once|TRBJ2-7
CAWRQSGTGGIYEQYF
TGTGCCTGGAGGCAATCTGGGACAGGGGGCATTTACGAGCAGTACTTC
>TRBV14|NA|NA|TRBJ1-1
CASSQVGGGTEAFF
TGTGCCAGCAGCCAAGTGGGGGGTGGTACTGAAGCTTTCTTT
>TRBV13|NA|NA|TRBJ2-5
CASSLKRGTQYF
TGTGCCAGCAGCTTAAAGAGAGGGACCCAGTACTTC
>TRBV5-6|TRBD1|NA|TRBJ2-7
CASSLDRAYEQYF
TGTGCCAGCAGCTTAGACAGGGCCTACGAGCAGTACTTC
>TRBV13|NA|NA|TRBJ2-7
CASSLVTSWSYEQYF
TGTGCCAGCAGCTTAGTTACTAGCTGGTCCTACGAGCAGTACTTC
>TRBV19|NA|NA|TRBJ1-2
CASSGDTDTLYGYTF
TGTGCCAGTAGCGGGGACACCGACACCCTCTATGGCTACACCTTC
>TRBV28|TRBD1|NA|TRBJ1-2
CASSLDRGPIYTF
TGTGCCAGCAGCCTTGACAGGGGGCCAATTTACACCTTC
>TRBV7-6|NA|NA|TRBJ1-2
CASSSAAGPGGYTF
TGTGCCAGCAGCTCAGCGGCGGGACCGGGGGGCTACACCTTC
>TRBV6-5|TRBD2|few|TRBJ2-1
CASTRTSVSHEQFF
TGTGCCAGCACCCGGACTAGCGTTTCCCATGAGCAGTTCTTC
>TRBV6-5|NA|NA|TRBJ1-2
CASSPFPQGYYGYTF
TGTGCCAGCAGCCCCTTTCCACAGGGATACTATGGCTACACCTTC
>TRBV7-9|TRBD2|NA|TRBJ2-3
CASSPGGLGDLFTDTQYF
TGTGCCAGCAGCCCGGGGGGTCTGGGGGATCTATTTACAGATACGCAGTATTTT
>TRBV5-4|NA|NA|TRBJ1-2
CASSHSSNYGYTF
TGTGCCAGCAGCCACAGCAGTAACTATGGCTACACCTTC
>TRBV30|NA|few|TRBJ1-5
CAWSTGFNQPQHF
TGTGCCTGGAGTACAGGGTTTAATCAGCCCCAGCATTTT
>TRBV6-1|TRBD1|NA|TRBJ1-5
CASSVLTGATFNQPQHF
TGTGCCAGCAGTGTACTGACAGGGGCTACTTTTAATCAGCCCCAGCATTTT
>TRBV7-3|NA|NA|TRBJ2-3
CASSLASHTDTQYF
TGTGCCAGCAGCTTAGCTAGTCACACAGATACGCAGTATTTT
>TRBV7-2|TRBD2|NA|TRBJ2-7
CASSLAPWREGLLQQYF
TGTGCCAGCAGCTTAGCGCCCTGGCGGGAGGGATTACTCCAGCAGTACTTC
>TRBV30|TRBD1|NA|TRBJ2-7
CAWIRDRGPYEQYF
TGTGCCTGGATTAGGGACAGGGGTCCCTACGAGCAGTACTTC
>TRBV28|NA|NA|TRBJ2-2
CAAHPGGGELFF
TGTGCCGCTCATCCTGGGGGGGGCGAGCTGTTTTTT
>TRBV6-4|NA|NA|TRBJ2-3
CASSAGRTDTQYF
TGTGCCAGCAGTGCCGGGAGAACAGATACGCAGTATTTT
>TRBV13|TRBD2|once|TRBJ2-1
CASSREGRTSVYNEQFF
TGTGCCAGCAGCCGCGAGGGCCGGACTAGCGTATACAATGAGCAGTTCTTC
>TRBV20-1|NA|once|TRBJ1-2
CSASRTERYTF
TGCAGTGCTAGTAGGACAGAGCGCTACACCTTC
>TRBV28|NA|NA|TRBJ1-2
CASSFSSLPANYGYTF
TGTGCCAGCAGTTTTTCCTCCCTCCCAGCTAACTATGGCTACACCTTC
>TRBV4-2|NA|NA|TRBJ2-1
CASSQDDSYNEQFF
TGTGCCAGCAGCCAAGATGACAGTTACAATGAGCAGTTCTTC
>TRBV9|NA|NA|TRBJ1-1
CASSLRGAETEAFF
TGTGCCAGCAGCCTCCGCGGGGCTGAGACTGAAGCTTTCTTT
>TRBV6-5|TRBD2|NA|TRBJ2-7
CASSYFGGDEQYF
TGTGCCAGCAGTTACTTTGGGGGGGACGAGCAGTACTTC
>TRBV6-5|TRBD1|NA|TRBJ1-5
CASRRQGPSNQPQHF
TGTGCCAGCAGACGACAGGGGCCCAGCAATCAGCCCCAGCATTTT